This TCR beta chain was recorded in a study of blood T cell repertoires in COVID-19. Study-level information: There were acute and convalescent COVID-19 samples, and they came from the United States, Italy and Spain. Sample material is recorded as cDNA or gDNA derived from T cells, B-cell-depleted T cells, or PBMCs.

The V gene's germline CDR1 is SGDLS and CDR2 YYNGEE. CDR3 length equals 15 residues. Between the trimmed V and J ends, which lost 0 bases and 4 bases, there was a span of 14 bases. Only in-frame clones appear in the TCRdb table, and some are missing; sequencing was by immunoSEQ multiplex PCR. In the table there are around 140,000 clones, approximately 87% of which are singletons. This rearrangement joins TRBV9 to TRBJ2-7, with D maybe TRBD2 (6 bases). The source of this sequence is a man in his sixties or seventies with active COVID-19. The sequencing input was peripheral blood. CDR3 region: CASSVDGGNRYEQYF. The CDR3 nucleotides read TGTGCCAGCAGCGTAGATGGGGGGAACAGGTACGAGCAGTACTTC. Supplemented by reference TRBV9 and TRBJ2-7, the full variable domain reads DSGVTQTPKHLITATGQRVTLRCSPRSGDLSVYWYQQSLDQGLQFLIQYYNGEERAKGNILERFSAQQFPDLHSELNLSSLELGDSALYFCASSVDGGNRYEQYFGPGTRLTVT.